This T cell receptor beta chain comes out of a study of blood T cell repertoires in COVID-19. Cohort placement rested on clinical history that participants reported themselves. Resolution of symptoms, clearance, or two negative PCRs was present in recovered Cohort 3 donors. V gave up 0 bases and J gave up 6 bases, with 5 bases separating them. Germline CDR1 is ENHRY and CDR2 is SYGVKD. There are 12 residues in the CDR3. The data were produced by immunoSEQ multiplex PCR, yet TCRdb's version contains in-frame clones alone and is incomplete. The sample yields a few hundred thousand clones, nearly 90% seen once.

The receptor was derived from a woman aged 25 to 39 who had recovered from COVID-19. This rearrangement joins TRBV10-3 to TRBJ2-5; D is uncertain. The sequencing sample was made of PBMCs or T cells enriched from blood (not recorded which). CDR3 region: CAISESEQTQYF. The CDR3 DNA reads as TGTGCCATCAGTGAGTCAGAGCAGACCCAGTACTTC.